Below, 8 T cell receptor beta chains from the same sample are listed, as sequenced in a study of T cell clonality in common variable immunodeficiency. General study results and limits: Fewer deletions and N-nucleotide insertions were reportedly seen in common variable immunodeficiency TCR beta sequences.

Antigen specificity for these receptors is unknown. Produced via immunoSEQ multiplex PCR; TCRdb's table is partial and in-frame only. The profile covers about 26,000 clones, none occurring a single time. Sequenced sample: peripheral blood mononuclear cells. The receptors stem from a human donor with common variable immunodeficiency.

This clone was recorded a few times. The CDR3 sequence is CSASEGASEAFF. Partial CDR3 DNA: TGCAGTGCTAGCGAGGGGGCTTCTGAA. The J gene is TRBJ1-1, the V gene TRBV20-1; the match to TRBD1 covers 7 bases. Coverage ceases 3 residues before the CDR3 finishes, and the germline J gene fills in the end. CDR3 length: 12 residues. CDR1 and CDR2 (germline): DFQATT, SNEGSKA (reference sequence). V shed 3 bases and J 6 bases; nucleotides not matched to a gene: 4.

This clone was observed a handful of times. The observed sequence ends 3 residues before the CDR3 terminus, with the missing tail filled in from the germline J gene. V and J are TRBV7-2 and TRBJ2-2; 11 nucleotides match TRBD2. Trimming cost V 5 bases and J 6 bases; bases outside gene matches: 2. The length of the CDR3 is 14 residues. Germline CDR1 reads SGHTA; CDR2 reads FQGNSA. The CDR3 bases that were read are TGTGCCAGCAGCCGTAGCGGGAGGGCCGGGGAG. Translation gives CASSRSGRAGE. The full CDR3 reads CASSRSGRAGELFF.

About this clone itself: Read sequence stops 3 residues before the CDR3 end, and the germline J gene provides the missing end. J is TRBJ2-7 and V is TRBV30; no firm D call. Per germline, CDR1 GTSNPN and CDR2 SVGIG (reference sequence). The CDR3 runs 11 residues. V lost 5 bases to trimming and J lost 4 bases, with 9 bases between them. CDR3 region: CAWGLRYEQYF. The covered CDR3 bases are TGTGCCTGGGGCCTGCGGTACGAG.

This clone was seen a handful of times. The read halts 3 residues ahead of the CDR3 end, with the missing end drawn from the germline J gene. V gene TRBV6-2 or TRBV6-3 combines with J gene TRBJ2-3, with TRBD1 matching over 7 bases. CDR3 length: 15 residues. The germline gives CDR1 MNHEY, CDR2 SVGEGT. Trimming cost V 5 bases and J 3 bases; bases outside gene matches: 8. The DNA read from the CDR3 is TGTGCCAGCAGTCCTACAGGGGTCAGGACAGATACG. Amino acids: CASSPTGVRTDT. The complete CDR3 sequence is CASSPTGVRTDTQYF.

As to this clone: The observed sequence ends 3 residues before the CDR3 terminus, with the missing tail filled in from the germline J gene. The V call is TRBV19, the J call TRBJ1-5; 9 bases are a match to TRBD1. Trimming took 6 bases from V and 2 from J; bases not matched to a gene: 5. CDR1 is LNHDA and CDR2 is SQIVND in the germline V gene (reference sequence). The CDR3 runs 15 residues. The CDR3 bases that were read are TGTGCCAGTAGAGACGGACAGGGGCGCAATCAGCCC. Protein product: CASRDGQGRNQP. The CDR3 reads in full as CASRDGQGRNQPQHF.

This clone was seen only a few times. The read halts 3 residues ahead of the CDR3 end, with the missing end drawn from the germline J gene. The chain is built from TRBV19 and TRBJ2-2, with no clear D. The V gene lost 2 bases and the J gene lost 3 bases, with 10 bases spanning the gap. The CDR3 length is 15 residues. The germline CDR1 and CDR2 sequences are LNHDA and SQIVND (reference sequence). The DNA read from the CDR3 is TGTGCCAGTAGTATAATGCGGTCAGACACCGGGGAG. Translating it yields CASSIMRSDTGE. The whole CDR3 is CASSIMRSDTGELFF.

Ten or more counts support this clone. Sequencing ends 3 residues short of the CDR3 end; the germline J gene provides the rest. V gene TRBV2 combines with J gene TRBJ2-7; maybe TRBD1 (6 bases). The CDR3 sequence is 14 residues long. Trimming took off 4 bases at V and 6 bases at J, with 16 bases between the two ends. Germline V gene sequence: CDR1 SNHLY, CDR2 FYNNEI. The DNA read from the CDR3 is TGTGCCAGCAGTGTGTTTAGTGGGGGCAGCGAG. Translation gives CASSVFSGGSE. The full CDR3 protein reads CASSVFSGGSEQYF. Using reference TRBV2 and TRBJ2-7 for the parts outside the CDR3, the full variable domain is EPEVTQTPSHQVTQMGQEVILRCVPISNHLYFYWYRQILGQKVEFLVSFYNNEISEKSEIFDDQFSVERPDGSNFTLKIRSTKLEDSAMYFCASSVFSGGSEQYFGPGTRLTVT.

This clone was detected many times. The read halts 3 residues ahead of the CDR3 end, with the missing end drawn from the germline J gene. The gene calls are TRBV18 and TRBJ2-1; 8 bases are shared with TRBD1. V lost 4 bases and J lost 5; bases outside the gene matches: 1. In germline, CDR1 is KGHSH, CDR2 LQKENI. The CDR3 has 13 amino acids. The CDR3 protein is CASSQGQDNEQFF. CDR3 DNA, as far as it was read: TGTGCCAGCTCACAGGGACAGGACAATGAG.